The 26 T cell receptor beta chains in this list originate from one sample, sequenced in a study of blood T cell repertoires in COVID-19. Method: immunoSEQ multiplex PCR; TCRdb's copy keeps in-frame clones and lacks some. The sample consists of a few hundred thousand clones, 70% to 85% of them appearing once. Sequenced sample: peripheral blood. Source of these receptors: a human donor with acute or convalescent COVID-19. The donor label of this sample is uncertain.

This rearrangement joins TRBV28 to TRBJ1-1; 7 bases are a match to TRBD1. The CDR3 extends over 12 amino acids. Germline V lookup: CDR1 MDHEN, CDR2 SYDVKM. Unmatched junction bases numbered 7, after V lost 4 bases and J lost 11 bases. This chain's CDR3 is CASSSSTGRAFF. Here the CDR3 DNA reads TGTGCCAGCAGTTCGTCGACAGGGAGGGCTTTCTTT.

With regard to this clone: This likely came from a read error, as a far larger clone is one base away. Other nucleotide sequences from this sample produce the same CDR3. The CDR3 bases are TGCGCCCGCAGCCTAGGGGGCGGGGGGGCGTTTGAGCAGTTCTTC. It translates to CARSLGGGGAFEQFF. V and J are TRBV4-1 and TRBJ2-1; 9 bases are shared with TRBD2. The CDR3 consists of 15 residues. Germline loops: CDR1 MGHRA, CDR2 YSYEKL.

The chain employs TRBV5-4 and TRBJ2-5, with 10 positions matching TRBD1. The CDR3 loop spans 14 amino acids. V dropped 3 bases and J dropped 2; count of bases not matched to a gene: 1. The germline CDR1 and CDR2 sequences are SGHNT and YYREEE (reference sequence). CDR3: CASSSGQGQETQYF. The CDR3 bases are TGTGCCAGCAGCTCGGGACAGGGGCAAGAGACCCAGTACTTC.

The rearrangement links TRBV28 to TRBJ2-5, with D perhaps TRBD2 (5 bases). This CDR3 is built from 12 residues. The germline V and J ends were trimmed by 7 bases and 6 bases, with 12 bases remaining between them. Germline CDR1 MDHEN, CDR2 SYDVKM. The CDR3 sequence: CASTSGSQTQYF. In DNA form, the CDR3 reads TGTGCCAGCACATCGGGGAGTCAGACCCAGTACTTC.

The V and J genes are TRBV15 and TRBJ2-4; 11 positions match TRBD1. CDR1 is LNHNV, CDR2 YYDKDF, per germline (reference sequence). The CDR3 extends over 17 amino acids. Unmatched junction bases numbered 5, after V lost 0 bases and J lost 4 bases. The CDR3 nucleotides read TGTGCCACCAGCAGAGATCCGGGACAGGGGGTTAAAAACATTCAGTACTTC. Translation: CATSRDPGQGVKNIQYF.

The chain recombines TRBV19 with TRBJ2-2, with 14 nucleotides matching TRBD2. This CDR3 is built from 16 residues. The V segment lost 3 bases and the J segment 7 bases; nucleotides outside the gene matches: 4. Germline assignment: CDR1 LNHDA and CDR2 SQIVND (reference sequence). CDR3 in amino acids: CASSMTSGGAIGELFF. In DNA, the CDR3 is TGTGCCAGTAGTATGACTAGCGGGGGGGCTATCGGGGAGCTGTTTTTT. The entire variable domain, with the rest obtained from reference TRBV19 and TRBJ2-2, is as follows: DGGITQSPKYLFRKEGQNVTLSCEQNLNHDAMYWYRQDPGQGLRLIYYSQIVNDFQKGDIAEGYSVSREKKESFPLTVTSAQKNPTAFYLCASSMTSGGAIGELFFGEGSRLTVL.

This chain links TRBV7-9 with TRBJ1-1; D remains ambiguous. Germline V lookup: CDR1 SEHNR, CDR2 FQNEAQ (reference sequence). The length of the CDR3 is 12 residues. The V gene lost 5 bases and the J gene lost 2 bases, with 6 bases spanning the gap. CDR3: CASSDLNTEAFF. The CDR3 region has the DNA TGTGCCAGCAGCGATCTAAACACTGAAGCTTTCTTT.

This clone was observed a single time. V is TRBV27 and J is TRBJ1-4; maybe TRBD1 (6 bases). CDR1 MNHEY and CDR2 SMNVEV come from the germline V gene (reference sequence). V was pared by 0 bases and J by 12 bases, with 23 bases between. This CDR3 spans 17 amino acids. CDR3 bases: TGTGCCAGCAGTTTATCGGGGAAGACAGGTCTCCGGGCGGAACTGTTTTTT. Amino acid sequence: CASSLSGKTGLRAELFF.

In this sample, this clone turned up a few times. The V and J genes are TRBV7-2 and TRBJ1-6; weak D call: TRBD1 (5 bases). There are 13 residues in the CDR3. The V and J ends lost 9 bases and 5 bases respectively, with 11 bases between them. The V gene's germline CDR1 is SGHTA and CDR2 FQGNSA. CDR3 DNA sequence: TGTGCCAGTTGCAGGGCCAATAATTCACCCCTCCACTTT. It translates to CASCRANNSPLHF.

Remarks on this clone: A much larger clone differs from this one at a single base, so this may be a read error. The DNA for the CDR3 is TGCGCCAGCAGCATTACAGGGCCCGGGATCGAGCAGTGCTTC. It translates to CASSITGPGIEQCF. This chain links TRBV5-1 with TRBJ2-7, with D possibly matching TRBD1 (6 bases). Germline values: CDR1 SGHRS, CDR2 YFSETQ. This CDR3 contains 14 residues.

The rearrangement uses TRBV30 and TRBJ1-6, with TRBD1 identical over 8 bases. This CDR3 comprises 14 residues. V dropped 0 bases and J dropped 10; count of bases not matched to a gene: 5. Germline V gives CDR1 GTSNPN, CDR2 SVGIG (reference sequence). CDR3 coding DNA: TGTGCCTGGAGTGTGACAGGGGTTGGGTCACCCCTCCACTTT. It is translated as CAWSVTGVGSPLHF.

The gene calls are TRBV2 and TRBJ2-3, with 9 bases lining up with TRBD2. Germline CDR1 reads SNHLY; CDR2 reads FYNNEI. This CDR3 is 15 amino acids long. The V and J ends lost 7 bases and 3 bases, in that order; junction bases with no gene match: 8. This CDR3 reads CASNLAGFSTDTQYF. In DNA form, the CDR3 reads TGTGCCAGCAACCTAGCGGGGTTTAGTACAGATACGCAGTATTTT.

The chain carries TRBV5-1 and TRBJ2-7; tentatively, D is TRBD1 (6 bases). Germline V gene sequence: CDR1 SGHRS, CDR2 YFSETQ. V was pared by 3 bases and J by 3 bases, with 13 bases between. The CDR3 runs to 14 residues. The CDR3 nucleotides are TGCGCCAGCAGCTGGACCTCGACAGGCTACGAGCAGTACTTC. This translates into CASSWTSTGYEQYF. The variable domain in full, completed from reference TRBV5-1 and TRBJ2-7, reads KAGVTQTPRYLIKTRGQQVTLSCSPISGHRSVSWYQQTPGQGLQFLFEYFSETQRNKGNFPGRFSGRQFSNSRSEMNVSTLELGDSALYLCASSWTSTGYEQYFGPGTRLTVT.

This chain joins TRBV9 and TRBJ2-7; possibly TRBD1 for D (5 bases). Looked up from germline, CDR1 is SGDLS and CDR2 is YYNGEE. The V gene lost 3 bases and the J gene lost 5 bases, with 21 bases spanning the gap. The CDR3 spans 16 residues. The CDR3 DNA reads TGTGCCAGCAGCGGACCCTTAGGGGTGGGGTCGGACGAGCAGTACTTC. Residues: CASSGPLGVGSDEQYF.

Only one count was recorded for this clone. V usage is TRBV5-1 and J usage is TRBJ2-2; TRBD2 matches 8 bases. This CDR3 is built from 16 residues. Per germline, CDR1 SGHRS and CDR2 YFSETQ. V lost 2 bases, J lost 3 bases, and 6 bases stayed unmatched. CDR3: CASSLTPGLDTGELFF. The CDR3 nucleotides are TGCGCCAGCAGCTTAACCCCGGGACTAGACACCGGGGAGCTGTTTTTT. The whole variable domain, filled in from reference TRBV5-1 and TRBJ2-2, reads KAGVTQTPRYLIKTRGQQVTLSCSPISGHRSVSWYQQTPGQGLQFLFEYFSETQRNKGNFPGRFSGRQFSNSRSEMNVSTLELGDSALYLCASSLTPGLDTGELFFGEGSRLTVL.

CDR3 residues: CASSQDFGVGYTF. CDR3 coding DNA: TGCGCCAGCAGCCAAGATTTCGGGGTTGGCTACACCTTC. This chain links TRBV4-1 with TRBJ1-2; D not certain. CDR1 and CDR2 (germline): MGHRA, YSYEKL. V lost 0 bases and J lost 7, with 9 bases in between. This CDR3 has 13 amino acids.

CDR3 region: CASSRAQETQYF. In DNA, the CDR3 is TGTGCCAGCTCACGGGCCCAAGAGACCCAGTACTTC. The rearrangement links TRBV18 to TRBJ2-5, with D unresolved. Trimming stripped 4 bases from V and 1 base from J, with 4 bases between. CDR3 length equals 12 residues. Germline CDR1 is KGHSH and CDR2 is LQKENI.

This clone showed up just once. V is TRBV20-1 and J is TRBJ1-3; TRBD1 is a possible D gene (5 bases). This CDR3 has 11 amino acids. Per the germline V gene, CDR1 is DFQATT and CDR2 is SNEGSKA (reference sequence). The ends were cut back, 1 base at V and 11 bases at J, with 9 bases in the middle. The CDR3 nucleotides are TGCAGTGCTAGAGGACAGTCGTCCATATATTTT. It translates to CSARGQSSIYF.

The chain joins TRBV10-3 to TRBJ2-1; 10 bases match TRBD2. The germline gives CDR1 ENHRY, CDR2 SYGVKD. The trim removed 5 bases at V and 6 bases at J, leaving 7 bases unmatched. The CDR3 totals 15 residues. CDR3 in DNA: TGTGCCATCAGTCATGTAGCGGGAGGCCGCAATGAGCAGTTCTTC. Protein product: CAISHVAGGRNEQFF.

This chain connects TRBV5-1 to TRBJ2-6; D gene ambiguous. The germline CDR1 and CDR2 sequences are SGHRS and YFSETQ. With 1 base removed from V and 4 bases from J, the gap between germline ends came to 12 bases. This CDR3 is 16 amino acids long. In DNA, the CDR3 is TGCGCCAGCAGCTTGACGGCAGACTCAGGGGCCAACGTCCTGACTTTC. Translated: CASSLTADSGANVLTF.

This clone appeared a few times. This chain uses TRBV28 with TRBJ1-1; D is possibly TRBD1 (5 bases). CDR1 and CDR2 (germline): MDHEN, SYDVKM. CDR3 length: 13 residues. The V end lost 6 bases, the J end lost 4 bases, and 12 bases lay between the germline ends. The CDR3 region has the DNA TGTGCCAGCAGCCGGAGGGGTGGCACTGAAGCTTTCTTT. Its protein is CASSRRGGTEAFF.

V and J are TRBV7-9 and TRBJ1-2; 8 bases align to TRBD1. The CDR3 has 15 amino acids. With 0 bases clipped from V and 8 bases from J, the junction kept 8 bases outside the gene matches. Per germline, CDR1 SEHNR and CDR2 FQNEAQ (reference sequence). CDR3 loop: CASSLAGGTGGGYTF. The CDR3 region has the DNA TGTGCCAGCAGCTTAGCCGGCGGGACAGGAGGAGGCTACACCTTC.

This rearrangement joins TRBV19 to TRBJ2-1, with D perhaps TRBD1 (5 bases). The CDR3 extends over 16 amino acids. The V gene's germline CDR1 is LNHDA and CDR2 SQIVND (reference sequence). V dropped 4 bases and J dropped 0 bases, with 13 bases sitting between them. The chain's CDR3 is CASSKGPGISYNEQFF. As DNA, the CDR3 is TGTGCCAGTAGTAAGGGGCCAGGGATCTCCTACAATGAGCAGTTCTTC.

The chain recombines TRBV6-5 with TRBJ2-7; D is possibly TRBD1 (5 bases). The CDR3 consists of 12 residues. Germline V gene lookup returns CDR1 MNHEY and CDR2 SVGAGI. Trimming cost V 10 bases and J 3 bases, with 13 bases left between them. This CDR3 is CATRQGLYEQYF. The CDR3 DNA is TGTGCCACCCGGCAGGGTCTCTACGAGCAGTACTTC.

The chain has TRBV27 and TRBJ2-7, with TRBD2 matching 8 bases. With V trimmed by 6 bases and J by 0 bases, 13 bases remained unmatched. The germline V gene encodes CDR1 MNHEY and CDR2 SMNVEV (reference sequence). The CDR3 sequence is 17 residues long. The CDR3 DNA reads TGTGCCAGCAGCCCGACCACGTTAGCGGGGCTCTCCTACGAGCAGTACTTC. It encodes CASSPTTLAGLSYEQYF.

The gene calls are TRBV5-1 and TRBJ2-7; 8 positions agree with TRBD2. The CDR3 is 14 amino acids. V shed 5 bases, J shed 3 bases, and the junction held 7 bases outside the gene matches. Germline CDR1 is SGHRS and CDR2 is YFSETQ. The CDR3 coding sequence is TGCGCCAGCAGTCCCGGGGGGGTACTCTACGAGCAGTACTTC. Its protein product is CASSPGGVLYEQYF.